Listed here are 8 T cell receptor beta chains from one sample, sequenced in a study of identical twins. TCRdb fed the 5' RACE reads into MiXCR, producing one record per CDR3 protein. The profile shows 500,000 to 550,000 distinct CDR3 sequences, about 22% of them singletons. These data also featured in a second study, about yellow fever vaccine responses in identical twins.

Sequenced sample: CD4+ T cells sorted from blood. These receptors were taken from a woman in her late teens or twenties in good health.

At least ten counts were recorded for this clonotype. The chain employs TRBV5-1 and TRBJ1-1; D might be TRBD1 (6 bases). The V end was cut by 4 bases, the J end by 1 base, with 11 bases between. The germline gives CDR1 SGHRS, CDR2 YFSETQ. This CDR3 is 14 amino acids long. The CDR3 bases are TGCGCCAGCAGCCTCCAGGGGTGGAACACTGAAGCTTTCTTT. This codes for CASSLQGWNTEAFF. Full variable domain (remainder filled in from reference TRBV5-1 and TRBJ1-1): KAGVTQTPRYLIKTRGQQVTLSCSPISGHRSVSWYQQTPGQGLQFLFEYFSETQRNKGNFPGRFSGRQFSNSRSEMNVSTLELGDSALYLCASSLQGWNTEAFFGQGTRLTVV.

This clonotype was seen more than once but under ten times. Compared with germline, one end of the junction differs, possibly owing to a read error. CDR3 residues: CATSYPLGGPMNTEAFF. In DNA form, the CDR3 reads TGTGCCACCAGTTACCCTCTGGGGGGTCCCATGAACACTGAAGCTTTCTTT. V usage is TRBV6-5 and J usage is TRBJ1-1, with TRBD1 as a possible D gene (5 bases). The CDR3 is 17 residues long. Per the germline V gene, CDR1 is MNHEY and CDR2 is SVGAGI.

This chain's CDR3 is CASSISGSPDSYEQYF. The CDR3, as DNA: TGTGCCAGCAGTATTAGCGGGAGTCCAGACTCCTACGAGCAGTACTTC. V is TRBV27 and J is TRBJ2-7; 9 bases match TRBD2. Germline V gene lookup returns CDR1 MNHEY and CDR2 SMNVEV (reference sequence). This CDR3 comprises 16 residues. J lost 0 bases, V lost 5 bases, and 8 bases had no gene match.

This clonotype was counted a few times. The chain is built from TRBV7-9 and TRBJ2-3; D gene ambiguous. V gave up 5 bases and J gave up 10 bases, with 22 bases separating them. CDR1 is SEHNR and CDR2 is FQNEAQ in the germline V gene (reference sequence). The CDR3 loop spans 15 amino acids. DNA for the CDR3: TGTGCCAGCAGCCCAGCGTCGCACGCCGGATTTGCGCAGTATTTT. This codes for CASSPASHAGFAQYF.

This clonotype has a handful of counts. The chain uses TRBV20-1 and TRBJ1-1, with D perhaps TRBD1 (6 bases). Trimming shortened V by 3 bases and J by 6 bases, and 11 bases separated the two germline ends. The V gene's germline CDR1 is DFQATT and CDR2 SNEGSKA (reference sequence). There are 12 residues in the CDR3. The DNA of the CDR3 is TGCAGTGCTAGTGTAGGGGGGGCTGAAGCTTTCTTT. It yields the protein CSASVGGAEAFF.

The chain is built from TRBV4-1 and TRBJ2-1; tentatively, D is TRBD1 (6 bases). The CDR3 loop spans 18 amino acids. The germline gives CDR1 MGHRA, CDR2 YSYEKL. The ends were cut back, 4 bases at V and 4 bases at J, with 23 bases in the middle. Here the CDR3 DNA reads TGCGCCAGCAGCCCCGAGAGAAAGTTGACAGGCCTTTACAATGAGCAGTTCTTC. Its translation is CASSPERKLTGLYNEQFF.

This clonotype was picked up a small number of times. This chain uses TRBV2 with TRBJ2-1, with 12 bases lining up with TRBD1. The CDR3 extends over 13 amino acids. The V and J ends lost 4 bases and 8 bases, in that order; junction bases with no gene match: 0. From germline, CDR1 is SNHLY and CDR2 FYNNEI. The DNA for the CDR3 is TGTGCCAGCAGTGGGGACAGGGGGCATGAGCAGTTCTTC. As protein: CASSGDRGHEQFF.

The V gene is TRBV18, the J gene TRBJ2-5, with unresolved D. The CDR3 sequence is 13 residues long. The germline V gene has CDR1 KGHSH and CDR2 LQKENI. V lost 4 bases and J lost 3, with 9 bases in between. CDR3 region: CASSHLEKETQYF. CDR3 nucleotide sequence: TGTGCCAGCTCACATCTCGAGAAAGAGACCCAGTACTTC.